A single TCR beta chain is shown here with its context. The read comes to an end 3 residues before the CDR3 does, leaving the germline J gene to fill in the end. The CDR3 runs to 15 residues. The junction had 10 bases not matched to a gene; V was cut back by 3 bases and J by 9 bases. Per germline, CDR1 DFQATT and CDR2 SNEGSKA (reference sequence). The sample originates from a study of T cells in women clearing cervical HPV infection. Study-level information: Case blood was drawn when the lesion was first found; control blood after infection became undetectable. Case blood was drawn a median roughly 160 days after lesion detection.

Measured with immunoSEQ multiplex PCR; TCRdb has only the in-frame clones, and not every one. The sample's table shows about 14,000 clones. This rearrangement joins TRBV20-1 to TRBJ2-1, with 11 bases identical to TRBD1. Material: blood buffy coat. The TCR sequence derives from a woman between 18 and 70 years old with a cervical HPV16 infection that either progressed to CIN3+ or cleared (not recorded which). The CDR3 is CSASGFGQGAREQFF. The covered CDR3 bases are TGCAGTGCTAGTGGTTTTGGACAGGGGGCGCGTGAG.